These 29 T cell receptor beta chains were sequenced from one sample in a study of patients and donors after allogeneic stem cell transplantation. TCRdb itself ran the RT-PCR reads through MiXCR, one entry per CDR3 protein. The sample yields approximately 220,000 distinct CDR3 sequences, 35% to 45% seen once. The specimen was blood, either unsorted or a sorted T cell fraction (not recorded which). Receptor source: a human donor who was either an allogeneic HSCT recipient or a stem cell or donor lymphocyte infusion donor (not recorded which). It is not recorded whose cells these are; they may come from a transplant donor.

This chain links TRBV5-1 with TRBJ1-2; no reliable D call. The CDR3 has 13 amino acids. The V and J ends lost 0 bases and 6 bases respectively, with 9 bases between them. Germline lookup yields CDR1 SGHRS and CDR2 YFSETQ. The chain's CDR3 is CASSLGPDHGYTF. The DNA for the CDR3 is TGCGCCAGCAGCTTGGGACCAGACCATGGCTACACCTTC.

The rearrangement uses TRBV29-1 and TRBJ1-1; possible D gene TRBD1, 6 bases. Germline V CDR1 and CDR2: SQVTM, ANQGSEA. V was cut by 2 bases and J by 4 bases, with 14 bases left in between. There are 14 residues in the CDR3. Written as DNA, the CDR3 is TGCAGCGTTGAAAGGCAGGGGAGGATCACTGAAGCTTTCTTT. It codes for CSVERQGRITEAFF.

V usage is TRBV4-2 and J usage is TRBJ1-1; no clear D gene. The CDR3 is 12 residues long. The V and J ends lost 1 base and 8 bases respectively, with 8 bases between them. CDR1 and CDR2 from the germline V gene are LGHNA and YNFKEQ. This CDR3 is CASSQVGKEAFF. CDR3 nucleotides: TGTGCCAGCAGCCAAGTAGGGAAGGAAGCTTTCTTT.

The V call is TRBV2, the J call TRBJ1-1, with 8 bases identical to TRBD1. This CDR3 contains 11 residues. The V and J ends lost 7 bases and 6 bases, in that order; junction bases with no gene match: 1. Germline CDR1 reads SNHLY; CDR2 reads FYNNEI. The CDR3 bases are TGTGCCAGCACACAGGGGGCTGAAGCTTTCTTT. Translated, it gives CASTQGAEAFF.

This clonotype has at least ten counts. The J gene is TRBJ1-2, the V gene TRBV6-5; D ambiguous. Germline CDR1 and CDR2: MNHEY and SVGAGI. The CDR3 loop spans 13 amino acids. V was shortened by 8 bases and J by 6 bases, with 16 bases between the two germline ends. CDR3 sequence reads: CASVGRGPNGYTF. The CDR3 coding sequence is TGTGCCAGCGTTGGGAGAGGCCCAAATGGCTACACCTTC.

The genes are TRBV20-1 and TRBJ2-3, with a tentative D call TRBD1 (6 bases). From germline, CDR1 is DFQATT and CDR2 SNEGSKA (reference sequence). The CDR3 covers 15 residues. The V end was cut by 6 bases, the J end by 9 bases, with 25 bases between. The CDR3 is CSAAPGRTHDRTQYF. The CDR3 nucleotides read TGCAGTGCCGCGCCGGGGCGGACCCACGACAGGACGCAGTATTTT.

This clonotype is medium-sized in the sample. The V call is TRBV5-1, the J call TRBJ1-2, with D hard to call. Germline CDR1 reads SGHRS; CDR2 reads YFSETQ. This CDR3 is 12 amino acids long. Trimming removed 4 bases from V and 0 bases from J, with 4 bases in between. The CDR3 spells CASSAANYGYTF. CDR3 bases: TGCGCCAGCAGCGCAGCTAACTATGGCTACACCTTC.

This clonotype was seen a few times. The chain employs TRBV29-1 and TRBJ1-3; perhaps TRBD1 as D (6 bases). The CDR3 contains 16 residues. CDR1 SQVTM and CDR2 ANQGSEA come from the germline V gene. V was cut by 6 bases and J by 0 bases, with 18 bases left in between. CDR3 sequence reads: CSVILQADSSGNTIYF. The DNA of the CDR3 is TGCAGCGTGATCCTTCAAGCGGACAGCTCTGGAAACACCATATATTTT.

In its sample, this clonotype was seen a few times. The V and J genes are TRBV5-1 and TRBJ1-1, with 7 bases that match TRBD1. Trimming at V came to 0 bases and at J to 8 bases, leaving 4 bases not matched to a gene. Germline CDR1 SGHRS, CDR2 YFSETQ. This CDR3 spans 13 amino acids. CDR3 region: CASSLEGRGEAFF. As DNA, the CDR3 is TGCGCCAGCAGCTTGGAAGGCAGGGGGGAAGCTTTCTTT. The full variable domain, completed using reference TRBV5-1 and TRBJ1-1, is KAGVTQTPRYLIKTRGQQVTLSCSPISGHRSVSWYQQTPGQGLQFLFEYFSETQRNKGNFPGRFSGRQFSNSRSEMNVSTLELGDSALYLCASSLEGRGEAFFGQGTRLTVV.

This rearrangement joins TRBV2 to TRBJ2-7; 8 bases line up with TRBD2. This CDR3 contains 13 residues. The J segment lost 3 bases and the V segment lost 10 bases, leaving 8 bases of the junction unmatched. Germline loops: CDR1 SNHLY, CDR2 FYNNEI. In nucleotides, the CDR3 is TGTGCCACTCTAACCGGGACTAGCTACGAGCAGTACTTC. This gives the protein CATLTGTSYEQYF.

The rearrangement uses TRBV5-1 and TRBJ1-1, with 11 bases matching TRBD1. Germline CDR1 reads SGHRS; CDR2 reads YFSETQ. CDR3 length: 14 amino acids. The V gene end was trimmed by 3 bases and the J gene end by 5 bases; junction bases not matched to a gene: 3. This CDR3 is CASSSGTGGTEAFF. The CDR3 DNA sequence: TGCGCCAGCAGCTCGGGGACAGGGGGGACTGAAGCTTTCTTT. Combining the CDR3 with reference TRBV5-1 and TRBJ1-1 gives the whole variable domain KAGVTQTPRYLIKTRGQQVTLSCSPISGHRSVSWYQQTPGQGLQFLFEYFSETQRNKGNFPGRFSGRQFSNSRSEMNVSTLELGDSALYLCASSSGTGGTEAFFGQGTRLTVV.

This clonotype was observed a handful of times. The J gene is TRBJ1-1, the V gene TRBV19, with TRBD1 as a possible D gene (5 bases). Germline CDR1 LNHDA, CDR2 SQIVND (reference sequence). The CDR3 extends over 13 amino acids. Trimming took off 10 bases at V and 8 bases at J, with 20 bases between the two ends. The DNA of the CDR3 is TGTGCCACCCAATCGAAGGGGAGACGGGAAGCTTTCTTT. The encoded protein is CATQSKGRREAFF.

The chain carries TRBV7-2 and TRBJ2-1; D remains unclear. The CDR3 has 15 residues. The V gene lost 5 bases and the J gene lost 0 bases, with 11 bases spanning the gap. Germline CDR1 SGHTA, CDR2 FQGNSA. CDR3 in DNA: TGTGCCAGCAGCCAGTCAACGGGCTCCTACAATGAGCAGTTCTTC. It is translated as CASSQSTGSYNEQFF.

The chain combines TRBV21-1 with TRBJ2-7; the table's TRBD1 call for D was not verified on the DNA. TRBV21-1 is given as a pseudogene. CDR3 size: 13 residues. CDR3: CAIPWDPSYEQYF. Written as DNA, the CDR3 is TGTGCCATCCCGTGGGACCCATCGTACGAGCAGTACTTC.

The rearrangement links TRBV18 to TRBJ2-7; 7 nucleotides line up with TRBD1. In germline, CDR1 is KGHSH, CDR2 LQKENI. V shed 3 bases, J shed 1 base, and the junction held 3 bases outside the gene matches. This CDR3 has 14 residues. CDR3 sequence: CASSPGQDSYEQYF. The CDR3 nucleotides read TGTGCCAGCTCACCCGGACAGGATTCCTACGAGCAGTACTTC. Combining the CDR3 with reference TRBV18 and TRBJ2-7 gives the whole variable domain NAGVMQNPRHLVRRRGQEARLRCSPMKGHSHVYWYRQLPEEGLKFMVYLQKENIIDESGMPKERFSAEFPKEGPSILRIQQVVRGDSAAYFCASSPGQDSYEQYFGPGTRLTVT.

This clonotype was seen a few times. The gene calls are TRBV12-3 or TRBV12-4 and TRBJ1-2; TRBD1 aligns across 7 bases. There are 12 residues in the CDR3. The V gene end was trimmed by 8 bases and the J gene end by 8 bases; junction bases not matched to a gene: 8. The CDR3 sequence is CASRQQGRGYTF. CDR3 bases: TGTGCCAGCCGACAACAGGGGAGAGGCTACACCTTC.

DNA of the CDR3: TGTGCCAGCAGCGTAGCTCCAGGGGCAGGAGCTTTCTTT. Protein sequence: CASSVAPGAGAFF. This sequence joins TRBV9 and TRBJ1-1; the D gene is possibly TRBD1 (6 bases). The V gene's germline CDR1 is SGDLS and CDR2 YYNGEE. The CDR3 has 13 amino acids. The V end was cut by 0 bases, the J end by 10 bases, with 13 bases between.

This clonotype was found a few times. The rearrangement joins TRBV9 to TRBJ2-3, with 14 bases matching TRBD2. The CDR3 loop spans 16 amino acids. CDR1 is SGDLS, CDR2 YYNGEE, per germline. After removal of 5 bases from V and 1 base from J, the junction contained 3 bases not matched to a gene. CDR3 in amino acids: CASRTGLAGGTDTQYF. As DNA, the CDR3 is TGTGCCAGCAGGACGGGACTAGCGGGGGGCACAGATACGCAGTATTTT.

The gene calls are TRBV18 and TRBJ2-3; D might be TRBD1 (6 bases). Trimming took off 6 bases at V and 1 base at J, with 14 bases between the two ends. Germline V gene lookup returns CDR1 KGHSH and CDR2 LQKENI. The CDR3 sequence is 15 residues long. The CDR3 sequence is CASSSTSGGTDTQYF. The CDR3 DNA sequence: TGTGCCAGCTCTTCCACATCAGGGGGCACAGATACGCAGTATTTT.

Only a few counts were recorded for this clonotype. The rearrangement links TRBV4-2 to TRBJ2-3, with 12 bases that match TRBD2. Trimming cost V 3 bases and J 11 bases; bases outside gene matches: 3. Looked up from germline, CDR1 is LGHNA and CDR2 is YNFKEQ. The CDR3 spans 13 residues. CDR3 region: CASSHELAGGQYF. The CDR3 DNA reads TGTGCCAGCAGCCACGAACTAGCGGGGGGGCAGTATTTT.

This clonotype was counted a few times. The rearrangement joins TRBV5-1 to TRBJ1-1; the D gene is possibly TRBD1 (5 bases). This CDR3 comprises 16 residues. Trimming stripped 2 bases from V and 2 bases from J, with 16 bases between. Looked up from germline, CDR1 is SGHRS and CDR2 is YFSETQ. Here the CDR3 reads CASSFKGTHANTEAFF. The CDR3 DNA is TGCGCCAGCAGCTTCAAGGGGACCCACGCTAACACTGAAGCTTTCTTT.

The chain recombines TRBV5-4 with TRBJ2-5; TRBD1 matches at 8 bases. With 4 bases clipped from V and 2 bases from J, the junction kept 13 bases outside the gene matches. Germline V gene data show CDR1 as SGHNT and CDR2 as YYREEE (reference sequence). This CDR3 region has 17 residues. The DNA of the CDR3 is TGTGCCAGCAGCCCCCGGGGACAGGCGAAGTTTCAAGAGACCCAGTACTTC. Amino acids: CASSPRGQAKFQETQYF.

The V gene is TRBV5-6, the J gene TRBJ1-3; unclear D gene. The V end was cut by 4 bases, the J end by 0 bases, with 8 bases between. The germline V gene has CDR1 SGHDT and CDR2 YYEEEE. The CDR3 loop spans 14 amino acids. CDR3 protein: CASSPGPSGNTIYF. CDR3 coding DNA: TGTGCCAGCAGCCCTGGGCCCTCTGGAAACACCATATATTTT. Variable domain in full (rest from reference TRBV5-6 and TRBJ1-3): DAGVTQSPTHLIKTRGQQVTLRCSPKSGHDTVSWYQQALGQGPQFIFQYYEEEERQRGNFPDRFSGHQFPNYSSELNVNALLLGDSALYLCASSPGPSGNTIYFGEGSWLTVV.

This clonotype has a handful of counts. This chain joins TRBV7-8 and TRBJ2-2, with a tentative D call TRBD2 (6 bases). The germline CDR1 and CDR2 sequences are SGHVS and FQNEAQ. Trimming removed 1 base at V and 1 base at J, with 13 bases between. The CDR3 has 17 residues. The chain's CDR3 is CASSLGRSGLNTGELFF. Here the CDR3 DNA reads TGTGCCAGCAGCTTAGGAAGGAGCGGGTTGAACACCGGGGAGCTGTTTTTT.

This clonotype occurred a few times. The chain employs TRBV12-3 or TRBV12-4 and TRBJ2-3; 12 bases agree with TRBD2. Unmatched junction bases numbered 9, after V lost 5 bases and J lost 0 bases. This CDR3 is built from 18 residues. Here the CDR3 reads CASSPGLAGIYSTDTQYF. CDR3 coding DNA: TGTGCCAGCAGTCCCGGACTAGCGGGGATCTATAGCACAGATACGCAGTATTTT.

V is TRBV2 and J is TRBJ1-3; tentatively, D is TRBD1 (6 bases). This CDR3 is built from 16 residues. V was shortened by 2 bases and J by 2 bases, with 13 bases between the two germline ends. Germline-derived CDR1 and CDR2 are SNHLY and FYNNEI. The CDR3 spells CASSEISRGPGNTIYF. CDR3 DNA sequence: TGTGCCAGCAGTGAAATCAGCAGGGGACCTGGAAACACCATATATTTT.

This clonotype was seen a few times. The rearrangement links TRBV28 to TRBJ1-1; the match to TRBD1 covers 7 bases. This CDR3 is 14 amino acids long. In germline, CDR1 is MDHEN, CDR2 SYDVKM. Trimming removed 5 bases from V and 0 bases from J; junction bases left unmatched: 3. The CDR3 spells CASSLRGVNTEAFF. For the CDR3, the DNA is TGTGCCAGCAGTCTCAGGGGGGTGAACACTGAAGCTTTCTTT.

This clonotype appeared a few times. The chain couples TRBV6-1 to TRBJ1-1, with D tentatively TRBD1 (6 bases). The CDR3 extends over 14 amino acids. Trimming shortened V by 10 bases and J by 0 bases, and 15 bases separated the two germline ends. Germline CDR1 is MNHNS and CDR2 is SASEGT. This CDR3 reads CATILGQLNTEAFF. CDR3 nucleotide sequence: TGTGCCACTATATTAGGACAGCTGAACACTGAAGCTTTCTTT.

The chain employs TRBV20-1 and TRBJ1-4, with D hard to call. The ends were cut back, 1 base at V and 4 bases at J, with 7 bases in the middle. There are 13 residues in the CDR3. Germline CDR1 DFQATT, CDR2 SNEGSKA (reference sequence). The CDR3 DNA reads as TGCAGTGCTAGAGCACCAGATAATGAAAAACTGTTTTTT. It specifies CSARAPDNEKLFF.